These 12 T cell receptor beta chains were sequenced from one sample in a study of cytomegalovirus exposure and HLA in healthy donors. The method was immunoSEQ multiplex PCR; TCRdb's version includes in-frame clones alone and lacks a portion of them. The data show 200,000 to 250,000 clones, more than 75% seen once. Sequencing was done on a sample of PBMCs. The receptors were sampled from a woman younger than 35 in good health and CMV-seropositive.

The chain combines TRBV29-1 with TRBJ2-1; TRBD2 aligns across 7 bases. This CDR3 has 13 amino acids. V shed 6 bases and J 5 bases; nucleotides not matched to a gene: 7. The germline V gene has CDR1 SQVTM and CDR2 ANQGSEA. CDR3 in DNA: TGCAGCGTGGGAGCGGGACGGCACAATGAGCAGTTCTTC. It encodes CSVGAGRHNEQFF.

V gene TRBV5-4 combines with J gene TRBJ1-4; tentatively, D is TRBD1 (6 bases). Germline CDR1 and CDR2: SGHNT and YYREEE (reference sequence). The length of the CDR3 is 15 residues. V lost 1 base, J lost 5 bases, and 12 bases lay in between. This chain's CDR3 is CASSLNAGANEKLFF. DNA of the CDR3: TGTGCCAGCAGCTTGAATGCGGGGGCAAATGAAAAACTGTTTTTT.

The rearrangement uses TRBV18 and TRBJ1-2; no firm D call. V lost 2 bases and J lost 4, with 17 bases in between. The CDR3 sequence is 16 residues long. Germline V gene data show CDR1 as KGHSH and CDR2 as LQKENI. CDR3 nucleotide sequence: TGTGCCAGCTCACCAACAACGGCGGCGCTCGGCTATGGCTACACCTTC. Protein product: CASSPTTAALGYGYTF.

The chain joins TRBV19 to TRBJ2-7; 7 bases map to TRBD1. V lost 5 bases and J lost 6; bases outside the gene matches: 7. The germline gives CDR1 LNHDA, CDR2 SQIVND (reference sequence). The length of the CDR3 is 13 residues. The CDR3 protein is CASSRDSEVEQYF. CDR3 sequence (DNA): TGTGCCAGTAGTCGGGACAGTGAAGTCGAGCAGTACTTC.

This clone was seen just once. CDR3 nucleotides: TGTGCCAGCAGCGCCGGACAGGGGGCCCTCGGCTACAATGAGCAGTTCTTC. This encodes CASSAGQGALGYNEQFF. The rearrangement uses TRBV9 and TRBJ2-1; 11 nucleotides agree with TRBD1. The germline CDR1 and CDR2 sequences are SGDLS and YYNGEE. Trimming cost V 3 bases and J 3 bases; bases outside gene matches: 8. This CDR3 spans 17 amino acids. The full variable domain, rest sourced from reference TRBV9 and TRBJ2-1, is DSGVTQTPKHLITATGQRVTLRCSPRSGDLSVYWYQQSLDQGLQFLIQYYNGEERAKGNILERFSAQQFPDLHSELNLSSLELGDSALYFCASSAGQGALGYNEQFFGPGTRLTVL.

The V and J genes are TRBV28 and TRBJ1-5; no definite D call. The length of the CDR3 is 15 residues. In germline, CDR1 is MDHEN, CDR2 SYDVKM. The ends were cut back, 6 bases at V and 2 bases at J, with 14 bases in the middle. CDR3 loop: CASRVTGIGNQPQHF. The CDR3 coding sequence is TGTGCCAGCAGAGTGACGGGGATCGGCAATCAGCCCCAGCATTTT.

This clone has more than one count but fewer than ten. The CDR3 loop reads CAESTGTANNYGYTF. The CDR3 DNA sequence: TGTGCCGAGTCGACCGGGACAGCAAATAACTATGGCTACACCTTC. The chain links TRBV6-1 to TRBJ1-2, with TRBD1 identical over 7 bases. Per the germline V gene, CDR1 is MNHNS and CDR2 is SASEGT. Germline trimming cut 11 bases from V and 1 base from J; bases unmatched to any gene: 13. This CDR3 contains 15 residues.

The V and J genes are TRBV13 and TRBJ2-3, with 10 bases identical to TRBD2. CDR3 length: 16 residues. J gave up 4 bases and V 0 bases, and 4 bases lay outside the gene matches. Germline V gene data show CDR1 as PRHDT and CDR2 as FYEKMQ (reference sequence). The CDR3 here is CASSLGTAGGSDTQYF. The DNA for the CDR3 is TGTGCCAGCAGCTTAGGCACAGCGGGAGGGTCAGATACGCAGTATTTT.

This chain connects TRBV5-1 to TRBJ1-3, with TRBD1 matching over 7 bases. Germline V gene sequence: CDR1 SGHRS, CDR2 YFSETQ. The length of the CDR3 is 15 residues. The V segment lost 5 bases and the J segment 2 bases; nucleotides outside the gene matches: 7. The CDR3 protein is CASRPAGGPGNTIYF. As DNA, the CDR3 is TGCGCCAGCAGACCTGCAGGGGGACCTGGAAACACCATATATTTT.

The rearrangement joins TRBV25-1 to TRBJ2-7; a possible D gene is TRBD2 (5 bases). The CDR3 runs 13 residues. V lost 5 bases to trimming and J lost 3 bases, with 11 bases between them. Per germline, CDR1 MGHDK and CDR2 SYGVNS. CDR3 loop: CASSPWTDYEQYF. The CDR3 DNA is TGTGCCAGCAGTCCATGGACTGACTACGAGCAGTACTTC.

This clone has more than one count but fewer than ten. The chain has TRBV9 and TRBJ1-3; D is possibly TRBD1 (5 bases). The germline V gene encodes CDR1 SGDLS and CDR2 YYNGEE. Trimming stripped 0 bases from V and 8 bases from J, with 12 bases between. The CDR3 contains 14 residues. The CDR3 bases are TGTGCCAGCAGCGTAGACAGGTTCGGCGACACCATATATTTT. It yields the protein CASSVDRFGDTIYF.

Remarks on this clone: Additional DNA sequences in this sample encode the identical CDR3. The chain joins TRBV27 to TRBJ2-1, with 14 bases that match TRBD2. V lost 3 bases, J lost 4 bases, and 2 bases stayed unmatched. Germline lookup yields CDR1 MNHEY and CDR2 SMNVEV (reference sequence). This CDR3 region has 16 residues. CDR3 DNA sequence: TGTGCCAGCAGTTTTGGACTAGCGGGGGGATACAATGAGCAGTTCTTC. Encoded protein: CASSFGLAGGYNEQFF.